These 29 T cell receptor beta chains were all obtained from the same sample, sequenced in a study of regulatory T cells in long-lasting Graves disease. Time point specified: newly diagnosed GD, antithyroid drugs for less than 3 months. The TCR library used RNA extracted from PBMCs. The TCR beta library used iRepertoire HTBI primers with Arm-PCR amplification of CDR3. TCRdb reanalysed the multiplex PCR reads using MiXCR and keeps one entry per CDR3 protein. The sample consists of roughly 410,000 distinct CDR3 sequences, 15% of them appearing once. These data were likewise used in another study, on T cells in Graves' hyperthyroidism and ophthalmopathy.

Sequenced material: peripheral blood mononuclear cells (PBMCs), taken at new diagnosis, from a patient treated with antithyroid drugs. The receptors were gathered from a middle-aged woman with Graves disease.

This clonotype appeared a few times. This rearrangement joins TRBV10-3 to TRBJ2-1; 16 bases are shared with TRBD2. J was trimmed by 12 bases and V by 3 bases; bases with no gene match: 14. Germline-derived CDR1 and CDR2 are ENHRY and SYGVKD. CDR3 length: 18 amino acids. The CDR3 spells CAISDEGTSGREGEGQFF. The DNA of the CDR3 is TGTGCCATCAGTGATGAAGGGACTAGCGGGAGGGAAGGCGAGGGGCAGTTCTTC.

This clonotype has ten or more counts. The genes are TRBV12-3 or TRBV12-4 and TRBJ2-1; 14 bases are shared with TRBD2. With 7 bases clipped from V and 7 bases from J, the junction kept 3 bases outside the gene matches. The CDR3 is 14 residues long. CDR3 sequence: CASTGLAGGNEQFF. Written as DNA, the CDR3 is TGTGCCAGCACCGGACTAGCGGGAGGAAATGAGCAGTTCTTC.

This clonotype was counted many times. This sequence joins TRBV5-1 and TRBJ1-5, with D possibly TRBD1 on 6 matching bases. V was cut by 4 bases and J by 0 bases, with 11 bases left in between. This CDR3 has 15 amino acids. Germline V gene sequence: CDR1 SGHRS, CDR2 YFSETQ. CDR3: CASSMTGNSNQPQHF. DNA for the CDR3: TGCGCCAGCAGCATGACAGGTAATAGCAATCAGCCCCAGCATTTT.

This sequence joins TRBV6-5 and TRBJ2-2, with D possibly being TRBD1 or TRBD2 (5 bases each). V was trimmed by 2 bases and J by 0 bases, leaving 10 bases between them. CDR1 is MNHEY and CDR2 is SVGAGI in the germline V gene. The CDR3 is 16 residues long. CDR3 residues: CASSYTGPSNTGELFF. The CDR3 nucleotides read TGTGCCAGCAGTTACACGGGACCTTCGAACACCGGGGAGCTGTTTTTT.

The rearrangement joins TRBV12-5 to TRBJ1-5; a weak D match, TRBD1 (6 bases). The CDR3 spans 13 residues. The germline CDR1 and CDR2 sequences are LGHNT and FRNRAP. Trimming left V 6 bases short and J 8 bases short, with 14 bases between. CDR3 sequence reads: CASGRGLAEPQHF. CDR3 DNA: TGTGCTAGTGGCCGGGGGCTGGCGGAGCCCCAGCATTTT. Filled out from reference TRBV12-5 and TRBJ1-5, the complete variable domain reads DARVTQTPRHKVTEMGQEVTMRCQPILGHNTVFWYRQTMMQGLELLAYFRNRAPLDDSGMPKDRFSAEMPDATLATLKIQPSEPRDSAVYFCASGRGLAEPQHFGDGTRLSIL.

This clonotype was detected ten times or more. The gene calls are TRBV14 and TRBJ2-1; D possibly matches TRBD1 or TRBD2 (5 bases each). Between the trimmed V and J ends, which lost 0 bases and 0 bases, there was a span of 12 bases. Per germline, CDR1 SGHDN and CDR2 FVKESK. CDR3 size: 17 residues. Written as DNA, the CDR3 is TGTGCCAGCAGCCAAGATCGTCTTGGGGGCTCCTACAATGAGCAGTTCTTC. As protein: CASSQDRLGGSYNEQFF. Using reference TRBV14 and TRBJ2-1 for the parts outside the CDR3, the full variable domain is EAGVTQFPSHSVIEKGQTVTLRCDPISGHDNLYWYRRVMGKEIKFLLHFVKESKQDESGMPNNRFLAERTGGTYSTLKVQPAELEDSGVYFCASSQDRLGGSYNEQFFGPGTRLTVL.

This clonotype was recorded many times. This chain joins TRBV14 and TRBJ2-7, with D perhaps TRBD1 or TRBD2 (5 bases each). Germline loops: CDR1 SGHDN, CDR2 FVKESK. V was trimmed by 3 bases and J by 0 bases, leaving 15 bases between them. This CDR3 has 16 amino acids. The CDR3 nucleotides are TGTGCCAGCAGCCACCCGTCAGGGAGACTCTCCTACGAGCAGTACTTC. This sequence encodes CASSHPSGRLSYEQYF.

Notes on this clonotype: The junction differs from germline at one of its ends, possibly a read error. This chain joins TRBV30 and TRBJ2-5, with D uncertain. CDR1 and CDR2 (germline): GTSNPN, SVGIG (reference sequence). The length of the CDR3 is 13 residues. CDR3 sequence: CVWTDGRQETQYF. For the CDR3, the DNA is TGTGTCTGGACGGACGGAAGGCAAGAGACCCAGTACTTC.

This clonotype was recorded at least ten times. Here the CDR3 DNA reads TGTGCCAGCAGGCGAGGGGGGATGGTCTACGAGCAGTACTTC. Residues: CASRRGGMVYEQYF. This chain connects TRBV28 to TRBJ2-7; D is tentatively TRBD1 or TRBD2 (6 bases each). V gave up 6 bases and J gave up 3 bases, with 15 bases separating them. The CDR3 consists of 14 residues. Germline values: CDR1 MDHEN, CDR2 SYDVKM.

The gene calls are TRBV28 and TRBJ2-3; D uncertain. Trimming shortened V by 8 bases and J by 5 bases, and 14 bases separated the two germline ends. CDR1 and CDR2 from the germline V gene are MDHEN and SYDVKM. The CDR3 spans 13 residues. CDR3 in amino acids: CASLRSMGDTQYF. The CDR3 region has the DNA TGTGCCAGCCTACGGAGCATGGGAGATACGCAGTATTTT.

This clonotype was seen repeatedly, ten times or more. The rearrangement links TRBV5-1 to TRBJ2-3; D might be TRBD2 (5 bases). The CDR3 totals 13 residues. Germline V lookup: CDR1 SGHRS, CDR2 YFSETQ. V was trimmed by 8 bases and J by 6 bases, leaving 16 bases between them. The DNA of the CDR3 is TGCGCCAGGGCCGGGAACGGTCGGGATACGCAGTATTTT. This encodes CARAGNGRDTQYF.

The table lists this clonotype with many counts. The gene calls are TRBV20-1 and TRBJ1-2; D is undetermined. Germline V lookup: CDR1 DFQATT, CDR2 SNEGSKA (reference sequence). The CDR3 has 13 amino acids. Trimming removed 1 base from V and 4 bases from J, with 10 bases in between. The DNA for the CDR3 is TGCAGTGCTAGAGGGGAGGGATTCTATGGCTACACCTTC. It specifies CSARGEGFYGYTF.

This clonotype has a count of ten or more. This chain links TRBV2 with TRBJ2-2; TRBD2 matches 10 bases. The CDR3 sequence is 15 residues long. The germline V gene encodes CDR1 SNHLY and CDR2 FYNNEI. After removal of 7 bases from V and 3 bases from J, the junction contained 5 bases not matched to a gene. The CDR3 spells CASKSGRAYTGELFF. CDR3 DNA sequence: TGTGCCAGCAAGAGCGGGAGGGCCTACACCGGGGAGCTGTTTTTT.

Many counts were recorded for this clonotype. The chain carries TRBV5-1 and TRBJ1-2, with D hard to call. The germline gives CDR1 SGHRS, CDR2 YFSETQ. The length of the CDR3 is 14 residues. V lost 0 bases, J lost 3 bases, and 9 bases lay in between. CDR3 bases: TGCGCCAGCAGCTTGGATGTGACGGACTATGGCTACACCTTC. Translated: CASSLDVTDYGYTF.

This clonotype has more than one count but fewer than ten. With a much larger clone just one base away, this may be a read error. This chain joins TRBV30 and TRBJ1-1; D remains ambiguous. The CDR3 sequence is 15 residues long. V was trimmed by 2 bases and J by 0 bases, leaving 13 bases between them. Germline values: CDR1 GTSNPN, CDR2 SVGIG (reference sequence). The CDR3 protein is CAWSPIRQMNTEAFF. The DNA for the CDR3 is TGTGCCTGGAGTCCAATCAGGCAGATGAACACTGAAGCTTTCTTT.

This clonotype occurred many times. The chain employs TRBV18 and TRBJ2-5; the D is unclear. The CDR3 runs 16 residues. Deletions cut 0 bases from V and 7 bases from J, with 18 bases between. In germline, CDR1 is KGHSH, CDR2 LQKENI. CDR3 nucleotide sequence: TGTGCCAGCTCACCACCTCTTCGAGGCGGAAAGGGGACCCAGTACTTC. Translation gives CASSPPLRGGKGTQYF.

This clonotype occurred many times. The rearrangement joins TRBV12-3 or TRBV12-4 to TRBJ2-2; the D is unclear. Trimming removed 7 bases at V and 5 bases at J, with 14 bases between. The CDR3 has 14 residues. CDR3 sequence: CASTLGSATGELFF. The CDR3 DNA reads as TGTGCCAGCACCTTAGGGTCAGCAACCGGGGAGCTGTTTTTT.

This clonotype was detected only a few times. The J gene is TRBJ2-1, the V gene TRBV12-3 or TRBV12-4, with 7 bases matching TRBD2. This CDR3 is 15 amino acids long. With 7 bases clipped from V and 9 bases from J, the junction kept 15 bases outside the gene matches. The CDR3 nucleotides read TGTGCCAGCACCCCTGAGGAGACTAGCTCAGGTGAGCAGTTCTTC. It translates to CASTPEETSSGEQFF.

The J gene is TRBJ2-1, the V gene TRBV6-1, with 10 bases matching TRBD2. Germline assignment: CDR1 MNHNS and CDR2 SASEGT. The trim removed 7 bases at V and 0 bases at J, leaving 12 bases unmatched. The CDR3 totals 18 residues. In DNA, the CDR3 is TGTGCCAGCACAGGGACTAGCGCACACAATCACTCCTACAATGAGCAGTTCTTC. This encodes CASTGTSAHNHSYNEQFF.

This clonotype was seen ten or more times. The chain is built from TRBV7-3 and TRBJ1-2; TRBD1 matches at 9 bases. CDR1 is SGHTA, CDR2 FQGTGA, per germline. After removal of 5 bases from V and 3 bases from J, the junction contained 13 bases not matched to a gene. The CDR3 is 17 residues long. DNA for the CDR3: TGTGCCAGCAGCATAGCCCTAACAGGGGGCTGGGACTATGGCTACACCTTC. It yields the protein CASSIALTGGWDYGYTF. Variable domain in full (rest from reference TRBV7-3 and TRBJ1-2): GAGVSQTPSNKVTEKGKYVELRCDPISGHTALYWYRQSLGQGPEFLIYFQGTGAADDSGLPNDRFFAVRPEGSVSTLKIQRTERGDSAVYLCASSIALTGGWDYGYTFGSGTRLTVV.

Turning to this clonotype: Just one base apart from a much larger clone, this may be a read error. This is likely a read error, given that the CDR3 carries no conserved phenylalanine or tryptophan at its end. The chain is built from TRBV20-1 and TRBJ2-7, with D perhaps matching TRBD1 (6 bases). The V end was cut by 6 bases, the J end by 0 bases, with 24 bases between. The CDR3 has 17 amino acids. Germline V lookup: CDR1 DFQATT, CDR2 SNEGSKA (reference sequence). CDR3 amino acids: CSAPDRFGGKSSYEQYY. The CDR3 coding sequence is TGCAGTGCCCCCGACAGGTTTGGCGGAAAGAGCTCCTACGAGCAGTACTAC.

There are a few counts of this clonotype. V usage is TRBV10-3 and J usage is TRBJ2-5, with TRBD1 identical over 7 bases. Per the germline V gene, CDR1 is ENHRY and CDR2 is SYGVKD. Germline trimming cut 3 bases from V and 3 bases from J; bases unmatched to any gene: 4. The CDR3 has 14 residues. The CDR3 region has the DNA TGTGCCATCAGTGACCTTCAGGGGGAAGAGACCCAGTACTTC. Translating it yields CAISDLQGEETQYF.

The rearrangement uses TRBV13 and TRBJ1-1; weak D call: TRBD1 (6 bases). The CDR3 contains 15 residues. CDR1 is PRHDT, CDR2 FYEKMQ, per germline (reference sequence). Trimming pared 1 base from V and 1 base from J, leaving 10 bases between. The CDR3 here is CASSLAWDKNTEAFF. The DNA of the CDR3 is TGTGCCAGCAGCTTAGCATGGGACAAGAACACTGAAGCTTTCTTT.

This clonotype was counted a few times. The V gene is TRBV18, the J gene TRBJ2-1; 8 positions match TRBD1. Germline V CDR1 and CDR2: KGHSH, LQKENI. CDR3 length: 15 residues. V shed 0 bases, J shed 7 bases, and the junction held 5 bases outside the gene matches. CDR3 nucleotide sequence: TGTGCCAGCTCACCACCGGGGACAGGTCAGAATGAGCAGTTCTTC. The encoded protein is CASSPPGTGQNEQFF. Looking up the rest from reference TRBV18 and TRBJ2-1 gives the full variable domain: NAGVMQNPRHLVRRRGQEARLRCSPMKGHSHVYWYRQLPEEGLKFMVYLQKENIIDESGMPKERFSAEFPKEGPSILRIQQVVRGDSAAYFCASSPPGTGQNEQFFGPGTRLTVL.

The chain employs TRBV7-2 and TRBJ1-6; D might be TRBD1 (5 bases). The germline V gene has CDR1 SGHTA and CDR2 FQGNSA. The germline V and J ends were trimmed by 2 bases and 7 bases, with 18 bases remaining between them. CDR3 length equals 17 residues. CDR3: CASSLSPGTQRNSPLHF. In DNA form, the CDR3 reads TGTGCCAGCAGCTTATCTCCAGGGACCCAGAGAAATTCACCCCTCCACTTT.

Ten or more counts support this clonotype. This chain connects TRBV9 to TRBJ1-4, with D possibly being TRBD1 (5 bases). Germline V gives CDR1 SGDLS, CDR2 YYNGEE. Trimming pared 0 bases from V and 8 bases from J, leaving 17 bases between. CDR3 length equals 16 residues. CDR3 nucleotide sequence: TGTGCCAGCAGCGTAGCTGGCGGGCAGGGTAGAGAAAAACTGTTTTTT. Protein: CASSVAGGQGREKLFF.

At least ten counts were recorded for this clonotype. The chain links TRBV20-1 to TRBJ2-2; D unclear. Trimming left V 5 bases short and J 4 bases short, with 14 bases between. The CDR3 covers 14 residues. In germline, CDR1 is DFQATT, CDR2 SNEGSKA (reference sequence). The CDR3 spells CSAHGSRSTGELFF. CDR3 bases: TGCAGTGCTCACGGATCCAGATCCACCGGGGAGCTGTTTTTT.

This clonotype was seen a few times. CDR3 loop: CAISDFIRTSTDEQFF. DNA of the CDR3: TGTGCCATCAGTGACTTTATTAGGACCTCCACCGATGAGCAGTTCTTC. This chain connects TRBV10-3 to TRBJ2-1; D gene unclear. The length of the CDR3 is 16 residues. Germline CDR1 is ENHRY and CDR2 is SYGVKD. The V end was cut by 3 bases, the J end by 8 bases, with 20 bases between.

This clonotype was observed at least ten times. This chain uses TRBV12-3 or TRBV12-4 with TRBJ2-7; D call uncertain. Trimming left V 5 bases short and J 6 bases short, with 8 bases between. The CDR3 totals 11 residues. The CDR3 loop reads CASSLSREQYF. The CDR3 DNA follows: TGTGCCAGCAGTCTTTCCCGCGAGCAGTACTTC.